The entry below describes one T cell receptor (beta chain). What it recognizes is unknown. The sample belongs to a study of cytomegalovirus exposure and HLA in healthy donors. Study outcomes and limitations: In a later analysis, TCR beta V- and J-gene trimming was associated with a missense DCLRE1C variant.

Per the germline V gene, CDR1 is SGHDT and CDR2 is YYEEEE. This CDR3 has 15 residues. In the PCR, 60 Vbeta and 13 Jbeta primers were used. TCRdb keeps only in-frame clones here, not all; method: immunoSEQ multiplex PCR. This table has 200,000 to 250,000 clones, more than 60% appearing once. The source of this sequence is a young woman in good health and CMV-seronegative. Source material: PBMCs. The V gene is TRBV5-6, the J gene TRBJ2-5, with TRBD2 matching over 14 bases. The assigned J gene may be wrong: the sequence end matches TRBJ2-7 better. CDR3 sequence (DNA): TGTGCCAGCAGCCAGGGACTAGCGGGAGCCTACGAGCAGTACTTC. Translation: CASSQGLAGAYEQYF.